A selection of T cell receptor beta chains follows, all from one sample in a study of CD8+ T cells in alopecia areata. Sequencing was performed with immunoSEQ multiplex PCR; in TCRdb, only in-frame clones are kept and a portion is missing. The top ten hold around 13% of the sample, which has fewer than 200,000 clones, around 58% seen once. The starting material was CD8+ T cells sorted from blood, obtained at week 24, from a patient treated with tofacitinib. The receptor source for this set is a human donor with alopecia areata. Both conserved end residues are part of each CDR3. The D gene is left open where the match is weak. Clone size, where shown, is once, few, many, or a class for clones that have expanded.

>TRBD1|TRBV23-1|TRBJ2-7|few
CASSQPGQGKNYEQYF
TGCGCCAGCAGTCAACCAGGACAGGGGAAGAACTACGAGCAGTACTTC
>TRBD1|TRBV7-6|TRBJ2-3|NA
CASSLGQGDTDTQYF
TGTGCCAGCAGCTTAGGACAGGGGGACACAGATACGCAGTATTTT
>NA|TRBV4-1|TRBJ2-2|few
CASSQQDTGELFF
TGCGCCAGCAGCCAACAGGACACCGGGGAGCTGTTTTTT
>TRBD2|TRBV7-9|TRBJ2-5|few
CASSSAGSQETQYF
TGTGCCAGCAGCTCAGCGGGGAGCCAAGAGACCCAGTACTTC
>NA|TRBV25-1|TRBJ1-2|once
CASSEYNRVDYGYTF
TGTGCCAGCAGTGAATATAATCGGGTAGACTATGGCTACACCTTC
>NA|TRBV9|TRBJ2-5|NA
CASSVDSSQETQYF
TGTGCCAGCAGCGTCGACAGCTCACAAGAGACCCAGTACTTC
>NA|TRBV19|TRBJ2-6|NA
CASQPSSGANVLTF
TGTGCCAGTCAGCCCAGCTCTGGGGCCAACGTCCTGACTTTC
>NA|TRBV5-1|TRBJ2-7|NA
CASSLDRGGPSEQYF
TGCGCCAGCAGCTTGGACAGGGGAGGCCCTTCCGAGCAGTACTTC
>NA|TRBV6-1|TRBJ2-4|NA
CASSGRQAQTKNIQYF
TGTGCCAGCAGTGGGCGACAGGCCCAGACCAAAAACATTCAGTACTTC
>NA|TRBV7-9|TRBJ1-2|few
CASSSGTGIRYGYTF
TGTGCCAGCAGCTCCGGGACGGGCATACGGTATGGCTACACCTTC
>NA|TRBV2|TRBJ1-1|NA
CASRPTGNTEAFF
TGTGCCAGCAGACCCACAGGGAACACTGAAGCTTTCTTT
>NA|TRBV29-1|TRBJ1-1|NA
CSVLRVYGAFF
TGCAGCGTTCTTCGGGTCTATGGAGCTTTCTTT
>NA|TRBV13|TRBJ1-1|once
CASSLGRWGEVGTEAFF
TGTGCCAGCAGCTTAGGACGGTGGGGCGAGGTGGGCACTGAAGCTTTCTTT
>NA|TRBV28|TRBJ1-1|few
CASRQTSNTEAFF
TGTGCCAGCAGGCAAACAAGTAACACTGAAGCTTTCTTT
>TRBD1|TRBV9|TRBJ1-1|NA
CASSYKQGAILTPEAFF
TGTGCCAGCAGCTACAAACAGGGGGCCATTTTGACTCCTGAAGCTTTCTTT
>TRBD1|TRBV27|TRBJ2-7|NA
CASSLTGTDYYEQYF
TGTGCCAGCAGTTTGACCGGGACAGATTATTACGAGCAGTACTTC
>TRBD1|TRBV30|TRBJ2-4|NA
CAWIYRDRFLF
TGTGCCTGGATCTACCGGGACAGGTTTTTATTC
>NA|TRBV10-3|TRBJ1-2|few
CAISAPTEGLHGYTF
TGTGCCATCAGTGCCCCCACTGAGGGCTTGCATGGCTACACCTTC
>TRBD1|TRBV12-5|TRBJ1-1|NA
CASGLESGGRAFF
TGTGCTAGTGGTTTGGAATCAGGGGGCCGAGCTTTCTTT
>NA|TRBV2|TRBJ2-7|once
CASSEVGRIYEQYF
TGTGCCAGCAGTGAAGTTGGACGGATATACGAGCAGTACTTC
>TRBD1|TRBV9|TRBJ1-2|NA
CASSETGLSYGYTF
TGTGCCAGCAGCGAGACAGGGCTGAGCTATGGCTACACCTTC
>TRBD1|TRBV23-1|TRBJ2-5|once
CASSLGGQGEETQYF
TGCGCCAGCAGTCTAGGGGGCCAGGGTGAAGAGACCCAGTACTTC
>NA|TRBV10-3|TRBJ2-6|NA
CAISERLSSSGANVLTF
TGTGCCATCAGTGAGAGGCTCAGTTCATCTGGGGCCAACGTCCTGACTTTC
>NA|TRBV30|TRBJ2-6|few
CAWSVSLSGANVLTF
TGTGCCTGGAGTGTTTCACTATCGGGGGCCAACGTCCTGACTTTC
>NA|TRBV4-2|TRBJ2-7|NA
CASSQGGTFEQYF
TGTGCCAGCAGCCAAGGGGGAACTTTCGAGCAGTACTTC
>TRBD2|TRBV4-1|TRBJ2-5|NA
CASSQEAGHQETQYF
TGCGCCAGCAGCCAAGAAGCGGGGCACCAAGAGACCCAGTACTTC
>TRBD2|TRBV29-1|TRBJ2-1|once
CSVEGRTSSYNEQFF
TGCAGCGTTGAGGGCCGGACTAGCTCCTACAATGAGCAGTTCTTC
>NA|TRBV29-1|TRBJ1-3|few
CSVATGSGNTIYF
TGCAGCGTTGCTACAGGGAGTGGAAACACCATATATTTT
>NA|TRBV2|TRBJ1-2|NA
CARPLGESEGYTF
TGTGCCCGCCCCTTAGGGGAGAGTGAGGGCTACACCTTC
>NA|TRBV2|TRBJ1-5|NA
CASSEVSGTKSAQHF
TGTGCCAGCAGTGAAGTTTCCGGGACGAAGTCGGCCCAGCATTTT
>NA|TRBV7-6|TRBJ2-7|NA
CASSFSGIGAEQYF
TGTGCCAGCAGCTTTTCGGGTATCGGGGCCGAGCAGTACTTC
>NA|TRBV19|TRBJ2-7|few
CASSIVEGPYEQYF
TGTGCCAGTAGTATAGTTGAAGGGCCCTACGAGCAGTACTTC
>TRBD2|TRBV2|TRBJ2-5|NA
CASSEGGERGQETQYF
TGTGCCAGCAGTGAAGGGGGCGAGCGGGGCCAAGAGACCCAGTACTTC
>TRBD1|TRBV25-1|TRBJ1-4|NA
CASRDSSPEKLFF
TGTGCCAGCCGGGACAGTAGTCCTGAAAAACTGTTTTTT
>TRBD1|TRBV30|TRBJ2-1|NA
CAWVPHDREYTWNEQFF
TGTGCCTGGGTACCCCATGACAGGGAGTATACGTGGAATGAGCAGTTCTTC
>NA|TRBV29-1|TRBJ2-7|NA
CSVVGTSGFRPGEQYF
TGCAGCGTTGTTGGAACCTCGGGGTTTCGGCCGGGGGAGCAGTACTTC
>NA|TRBV7-9|TRBJ2-5|NA
CASSLVREQETQYF
TGTGCCAGCAGCTTAGTCAGGGAGCAAGAGACCCAGTACTTC
>TRBD1|TRBV6-6|TRBJ2-7|few
CASSTPPGQVPYEQYF
TGTGCCAGCAGCACCCCCCCGGGACAGGTCCCCTACGAGCAGTACTTC
>NA|TRBV6-5|TRBJ2-1|few
CASSYGEEQFF
TGTGCCAGCAGTTACGGCGAAGAGCAGTTCTTC
>NA|TRBV12-5|TRBJ1-2|NA
CASGPESNYGYTF
TGTGCTAGTGGTCCGGAATCTAACTATGGCTACACCTTC
>NA|TRBV7-9|TRBJ2-1|once
CASSANSGAYNEQFF
TGTGCCAGCAGCGCCAACTCGGGGGCCTACAATGAGCAGTTCTTC
>TRBD1|TRBV9|TRBJ2-7|NA
CASSEGTETYEQYF
TGTGCCAGCAGCGAGGGGACAGAAACTTACGAGCAGTACTTC
>NA|TRBV27|TRBJ2-5|few
CASSWGIQETQYF
TGTGCCAGCAGTTGGGGGATCCAAGAGACCCAGTACTTC
>TRBD1|TRBV29-1|TRBJ1-5|NA
CSGQGGIPQGGNQPQHF
TGCAGCGGTCAAGGGGGGATTCCACAGGGGGGCAATCAGCCCCAGCATTTT
>NA|TRBV25-1|TRBJ2-1|NA
CASSEGRNEQFF
TGTGCCAGCAGTGAAGGTAGGAATGAGCAGTTCTTC
>NA|TRBV5-6|TRBJ1-6|NA
CASSLGASYLHF
TGTGCCAGCAGCTTGGGGGCTTCCTACCTCCACTTT
>NA|TRBV15|TRBJ2-4|NA
CATSRDGVSGTLAKNIQYF
TGTGCCACCAGCAGAGATGGGGTTTCAGGCACACTAGCCAAAAACATTCAGTACTTC
>NA|TRBV7-8|TRBJ1-1|once
CASSVSGPNTEAFF
TGTGCCAGCAGCGTTTCGGGACCCAACACTGAAGCTTTCTTT
>TRBD2|TRBV27|TRBJ2-1|NA
CASGPSGEEYNEQFF
TGTGCCAGCGGCCCGAGCGGGGAGGAGTACAATGAGCAGTTCTTC
>TRBD1|TRBV25-1|TRBJ1-1|NA
CASKGATAEAFF
TGTGCCAGCAAGGGGGCGACAGCTGAAGCTTTCTTT